The clone carrying this TCR beta chain showed up many times. Its antigen is undetermined. This record belongs to a study of T-cell reconstitution after alpha-beta-depleted transplantation in children. Notes on the study in general: Elevated TCRbeta diversity at day 60 was traced, in some patients, to surviving recipient T cells and thymic progenitors. The origin of alpha-beta T cells about two months after transplant was reportedly several hundred expanded graft clones. It was newly produced T cells that mostly accounted for T-cell counts and diversity one year after transplant.

Library preparation (for TCRbeta) was performed with unique molecular identifiers. Via MiXCR, TCRdb re-called the PCR reads, giving one row per CDR3 protein. This sample has a few hundred thousand distinct CDR3 sequences, with approximately 11% found just once. Sequenced material: PBMCs, taken before TCRalphabeta/CD19-depleted stem cell transplant. The TCR sequence derives from a child less than two years old with acute myeloid leukemia, due to receive a stem cell transplant.

The CDR3 nucleotides read TGCAGCGTTAAATCAAGGGACAGGGTTTTGCATACGCAGTATTTT. This translates into CSVKSRDRVLHTQYF. V gene TRBV29-1 combines with J gene TRBJ2-3, with TRBD1 matching 9 bases. CDR1 SQVTM and CDR2 ANQGSEA come from the germline V gene. Unmatched junction bases numbered 13, after V lost 5 bases and J lost 7 bases. The CDR3 contains 15 residues.